This TCR beta chain was recovered during a study of early T cells in non-severe SARS-CoV-2 infection. TCRdb reprocessed the 5' RACE reads with MiXCR, giving one entry per CDR3 protein. The table includes about 32,000 distinct CDR3 sequences, around 5% detected once. The CDR3 length is 16 residues. V was trimmed by 5 bases and J by 3 bases, leaving 17 bases between them. Per germline, CDR1 SNHLY and CDR2 FYNNEI. This clonotype is medium-sized (0.01 to 0.1%) in the sample. Sequences were obtained from whole blood. This clonotype originated in an adult who was a healthcare worker with PCR-confirmed SARS-CoV-2 infection or an uninfected control (not recorded which). The rearrangement uses TRBV2 and TRBJ2-1; possible D gene TRBD2, 5 bases. The CDR3 sequence: CASSLTSFGYYNEQFF. CDR3 nucleotides: TGTGCCAGCAGTCTTACTAGTTTCGGGTACTACAATGAGCAGTTCTTC.